This passage covers 2 T cell receptor beta chains from one sample sequenced in a study of beta chain features in type 1 diabetes. The investigators reverse transcribed all of the isolated RNA, so they sequenced expressed TCRB transcripts. Sequencing was performed with immunoSEQ multiplex PCR; in TCRdb, only in-frame clones are kept and a portion is missing. The sample carries more than 100,000 clones, roughly 28% recorded once. For these TCRs, the target antigens are not known. Study-level results: TCRB CDR3s from Type 1 diabetes patients were moderately but significantly shorter in all four CD4+ subsets.

The sample was central memory CD4+ T cells from blood. The source is a woman younger than 35 with type 1 diabetes.

This chain uses TRBV7-8 with TRBJ1-5; weak D call: TRBD1 (5 bases). The CDR3 has 14 amino acids. From germline, CDR1 is SGHVS and CDR2 FQNEAQ. Trimming removed 5 bases at V and 5 bases at J, with 13 bases between. The CDR3 DNA follows: TGTGCCAGCAGCCCCAACCGGGGGGATCAGCCCCAGCATTTT. Residues: CASSPNRGDQPQHF.

This clone was detected a few times. V gene TRBV5-1 combines with J gene TRBJ2-5; TRBD1 matches 9 bases. There are 13 residues in the CDR3. Per germline, CDR1 SGHRS and CDR2 YFSETQ. After removal of 4 bases from V and 5 bases from J, the junction contained 3 bases not matched to a gene. DNA for the CDR3: TGCGCCAGCAGCCTACAGGGGGCTGAGACCCAGTACTTC. This encodes CASSLQGAETQYF. Complete variable domain (other parts from reference TRBV5-1 and TRBJ2-5): KAGVTQTPRYLIKTRGQQVTLSCSPISGHRSVSWYQQTPGQGLQFLFEYFSETQRNKGNFPGRFSGRQFSNSRSEMNVSTLELGDSALYLCASSLQGAETQYFGPGTRLLVL.